Listed below are T cell receptor beta chains from one sample, sequenced in a study of siplizumab effects on memory and regulatory T cells. TCRdb's table, derived via immunoSEQ multiplex PCR, lists solely in-frame clones and lacks some. Here the sample spans 87,000 or so clones, approximately 93% being singletons. Sequenced input: non-Treg CD4+ T cells sorted from blood. The receptors here all came from a human donor in good health. Each CDR3 is given with its conserved first and last residue. The order of the fields is J gene, clone size, V gene, D gene, CDR3 protein, CDR3 DNA. D genes are given only for firm matches. Expanded clones get a size class; other rows say once, few or many, or leave the size out.

J gene: TRBJ2-3; clone size: once; V gene: TRBV5-1; D gene: TRBD2; CDR3 protein: CASSSGLAGHSTDTQYF; CDR3 DNA: TGCGCCAGCAGCTCGGGACTAGCGGGTCATAGCACAGATACGCAGTATTTT
J gene: TRBJ2-3; clone size: NA; V gene: TRBV6-1; D gene: TRBD1; CDR3 protein: CASSVEQGYTDTQYF; CDR3 DNA: TGTGCCAGCAGTGTAGAACAGGGGTACACAGATACGCAGTATTTT
J gene: TRBJ2-2; clone size: NA; V gene: TRBV28; D gene: NA; CDR3 protein: CASSFIRGELFF; CDR3 DNA: TGTGCCAGCAGTTTCATTCGTGGGGAGCTGTTTTTT
J gene: TRBJ1-2; clone size: NA; V gene: TRBV27; D gene: NA; CDR3 protein: CASSIDPRTDDGYTF; CDR3 DNA: TGTGCCAGCAGCATCGATCCTAGGACAGACGATGGCTACACCTTC
J gene: TRBJ1-3; clone size: NA; V gene: TRBV28; D gene: TRBD1; CDR3 protein: CASTSGTVSGNTIYF; CDR3 DNA: TGTGCCAGCACATCCGGGACAGTCTCTGGAAACACCATATATTTT
J gene: TRBJ1-1; clone size: few; V gene: TRBV13; D gene: NA; CDR3 protein: CASSLTGGNTEAFF; CDR3 DNA: TGTGCCAGCAGCCTTACTGGGGGGAACACTGAAGCTTTCTTT
J gene: TRBJ2-3; clone size: NA; V gene: TRBV5-4; D gene: TRBD2; CDR3 protein: CASSLPSGGADTQYF; CDR3 DNA: TGTGCCAGCAGCTTACCTAGCGGGGGGGCTGATACGCAGTATTTT
J gene: TRBJ1-5; clone size: NA; V gene: TRBV2; D gene: NA; CDR3 protein: CASSSVNSNQPQHF; CDR3 DNA: TGTGCCAGCAGTTCGGTGAATAGCAATCAGCCCCAGCATTTT
J gene: TRBJ1-5; clone size: NA; V gene: TRBV19; D gene: TRBD1; CDR3 protein: CASRTAGTVKHQPQHF; CDR3 DNA: TGTGCCAGTAGAACCGCCGGGACAGTGAAACATCAGCCCCAGCATTTT
J gene: TRBJ1-1; clone size: once; V gene: TRBV10-3; D gene: NA; CDR3 protein: CAISRDKNTEAFF; CDR3 DNA: TGTGCCATCAGTCGGGACAAGAACACTGAAGCTTTCTTT
J gene: TRBJ2-5; clone size: NA; V gene: TRBV18; D gene: NA; CDR3 protein: CASSSQRGPQETQYF; CDR3 DNA: TGTGCCAGCTCATCTCAACGGGGCCCCCAAGAGACCCAGTACTTC
J gene: TRBJ2-7; clone size: NA; V gene: TRBV6-5; D gene: TRBD1; CDR3 protein: CASSYDRDSYEQYF; CDR3 DNA: TGTGCCAGCAGTTACGACAGGGACTCCTACGAGCAGTACTTC
J gene: TRBJ2-5; clone size: NA; V gene: TRBV5-4; D gene: TRBD1; CDR3 protein: CASSRAKLTGGKGETQYF; CDR3 DNA: TGTGCCAGCAGCAGAGCGAAACTGACAGGGGGAAAGGGGGAGACCCAGTACTTC
J gene: TRBJ1-2; clone size: NA; V gene: TRBV29-1; D gene: NA; CDR3 protein: CSVEGANPGYGYTF; CDR3 DNA: TGCAGCGTTGAAGGGGCGAATCCGGGCTATGGCTACACCTTC
J gene: TRBJ2-7; clone size: NA; V gene: TRBV18; D gene: NA; CDR3 protein: CASSPGIDEQYF; CDR3 DNA: TGTGCCAGCTCACCGGGGATCGACGAGCAGTACTTC
J gene: TRBJ2-3; clone size: NA; V gene: TRBV5-1; D gene: NA; CDR3 protein: CASSRARPGTDTQYF; CDR3 DNA: TGCGCCAGCAGCAGAGCGAGGCCGGGCACAGATACGCAGTATTTT
J gene: TRBJ2-2; clone size: NA; V gene: TRBV18; D gene: TRBD2; CDR3 protein: CASSLAGSGTGELFF; CDR3 DNA: TGTGCCAGCTCGTTAGCGGGATCGGGCACCGGGGAGCTGTTTTTT
J gene: TRBJ1-5; clone size: NA; V gene: TRBV30; D gene: TRBD1; CDR3 protein: CAWSASGQSSQPQHF; CDR3 DNA: TGTGCCTGGAGTGCCTCGGGACAGTCCTCGCAGCCCCAGCATTTT
J gene: TRBJ2-7; clone size: NA; V gene: TRBV7-9; D gene: NA; CDR3 protein: CASSLAPYEQYF; CDR3 DNA: TGTGCCAGCAGCTTAGCCCCCTACGAGCAGTACTTC
J gene: TRBJ2-3; clone size: NA; V gene: TRBV6-4; D gene: NA; CDR3 protein: CASSDSKVCRGSPDTQYF; CDR3 DNA: TGTGCCAGCAGTGACTCGAAGGTTTGCAGGGGATCACCAGATACGCAGTATTTT
J gene: TRBJ1-4; clone size: NA; V gene: TRBV6-1; D gene: TRBD1; CDR3 protein: CASSGRGLGEKLFF; CDR3 DNA: TGTGCCAGCAGTGGCAGGGGGCTGGGTGAAAAACTGTTTTTT
J gene: TRBJ2-5; clone size: NA; V gene: TRBV30; D gene: NA; CDR3 protein: CAGTPGGYRTQYF; CDR3 DNA: TGTGCCGGAACCCCCGGGGGTTACAGGACCCAGTACTTC
J gene: TRBJ2-7; clone size: NA; V gene: TRBV5-5; D gene: TRBD1; CDR3 protein: CASSRGSGTGIYEQYF; CDR3 DNA: TGTGCCAGCAGCCGAGGGTCCGGGACAGGGATTTACGAGCAGTACTTC
J gene: TRBJ1-3; clone size: NA; V gene: TRBV4-1; D gene: TRBD1; CDR3 protein: CASSRVKTGDNGNTIYF; CDR3 DNA: TGCGCCAGCAGCCGGGTTAAAACAGGGGATAACGGAAACACCATATATTTT